This is a list of T cell receptor beta chains from one sample in a study of cytomegalovirus exposure and HLA in healthy donors. Using immunoSEQ multiplex PCR, the repertoire was profiled, and TCRdb retains in-frame clones only, with some absent. Of over 150,000 clones in the sample, 60% to 80% were seen once. The source material was PBMCs. All receptors come from a man aged 30 to 45 in good health and CMV-seropositive. The CDR3 runs from the conserved cysteine through the conserved F or W. The order of the fields is clone size, V gene, D gene, J gene, CDR3 DNA, CDR3 protein. A D gene is named only where the DNA matches it firmly. Expanded clones get a size class; other rows say once, few or many, or leave the size out.

-	TRBV19	TRBD1	TRBJ1-5	TGTGCCAGTAGTATTGAGGGGGCGTGGGCGGATCAGCCCCAGCATTTT	CASSIEGAWADQPQHF
-	TRBV19	-	TRBJ2-7	TGTGCCAGTAGTGGATACCTCGGGGACAACTCCTACGAGCAGTACTTC	CASSGYLGDNSYEQYF
-	TRBV4-2	-	TRBJ1-1	TGTGCCAGAAGGGGGTGTGCCACTGAAGCTTTCTTT	CARRGCATEAFF
-	TRBV28	TRBD2	TRBJ2-7	TGTGCCAGCAGTTCAACCGGGACTAGCCCTCTTCGCGAGCAGTACTTC	CASSSTGTSPLREQYF
-	TRBV6-1	-	TRBJ1-5	TGTGCCAGCAGTGAAGCCCCCGGGAGGGCCGCTCAGCCCCAGCATTTT	CASSEAPGRAAQPQHF
-	TRBV28	-	TRBJ2-5	TGTGCCAGCAGTCGGGAGACCCAGTACTTC	CASSRETQYF
-	TRBV7-2	-	TRBJ1-3	TGTGCCAGCAGCTCCACAGGGTACTCTGGAAACACCATATATTTT	CASSSTGYSGNTIYF
-	TRBV4-1	TRBD1	TRBJ2-1	TGCGCCAGCAGCCACCAGACAGGGGGAGCCTACAATGAGCAGTTCTTC	CASSHQTGGAYNEQFF
-	TRBV15	TRBD2	TRBJ2-1	TGTGCCACCAGCAGCGGACCAACTAGCGGGGAGACGACCTACAATGAGCAGTTCTTC	CATSSGPTSGETTYNEQFF
-	TRBV11-1	TRBD1	TRBJ2-7	TGTGCCAGCAGCGAGGCCGGGACAGGGGGTTCCTACGAGCAGTACTTC	CASSEAGTGGSYEQYF
-	TRBV10-1	-	TRBJ2-5	TGCGCCAGCAGTGTAGACAGCCGGGGGGAGACCCAGTACTTC	CASSVDSRGETQYF
-	TRBV15	TRBD2	TRBJ2-1	TGTGCCACCAGCAGAGGTCTAGCGGGATTTTATGAGCAGTTCTTC	CATSRGLAGFYEQFF
-	TRBV30	-	TRBJ1-4	TGTGCCTGGAGTGACACAGGGCCTGAAAAACTGTTTTTT	CAWSDTGPEKLFF
-	TRBV30	TRBD2	TRBJ2-7	TGTGCCTGGAGTGTAACTAGCGGCTCCTACGAGCAGTACTTC	CAWSVTSGSYEQYF
-	TRBV5-1	TRBD2	TRBJ2-3	TGCGCCAGCAGCTGGGACTTAGCGGGAGGGCCGGGAGATACGCAGTATTTT	CASSWDLAGGPGDTQYF
few	TRBV7-3	-	TRBJ2-1	TGTGCCAGCAGCCAGGCTAGGGAGACAAATGAGCAGTTCTTC	CASSQARETNEQFF
-	TRBV7-2	TRBD1	TRBJ2-3	TGTGCCAGCTCTAGACAGGGTGCAGATACGCAGTATTTT	CASSRQGADTQYF
-	TRBV6-5	TRBD2	TRBJ2-1	TGTGCCAGCAGTTACTCGGGACTAGCGGTTAACAATGAGCAGTTCTTC	CASSYSGLAVNNEQFF
-	TRBV4-1	TRBD1	TRBJ2-2	TGCGCCAGCAGCCACCCGGACAGGGGGTCCGGGGAGCTGTTTTTT	CASSHPDRGSGELFF